The source of this T cell receptor (beta chain) is a study of shared clonotypes between healthy human individuals. Assay used: immunoSEQ multiplex PCR; TCRdb lists only in-frame clones, some missing. Of under 750,000 clones in the sample, approximately 77% were seen once. Sequenced sample: memory CD4+ T cells sorted from blood. As for subset: CD45RA-negative fraction. The TCR comes from a woman aged 30 to 39 in good health.

This CDR3 is CASSVLGVESDTQYF. CDR3 in DNA: TGTGCCAGCAGCGTCCTTGGCGTTGAGTCAGATACGCAGTATTTT. This sequence joins TRBV28 and TRBJ2-3; D gene unclear. In germline, CDR1 is MDHEN, CDR2 SYDVKM. Trimming removed 6 bases from V and 4 bases from J, with 17 bases in between. The CDR3 is 15 residues long.